This T cell receptor (beta chain) was sequenced in a study of identical twins' blood T cells. Study-wide points: Top TCRbeta clonotypes were shared more with twin than unrelated donors. V gene usage reportedly matched far better within twin pairs than unrelated donors.

In the original workflow: Each library had roughly 2.2 to 4 million CDR3 reads and about 100,000 to nearly 500,000 clonotypes. TCRdb reprocessed the 5' RACE reads via MiXCR and lists one record per CDR3 protein. The V and J calls were determined by TCRdb, not by the authors. The table shows a few hundred thousand distinct CDR3 sequences, with roughly 27% occurring only once. As to this clonotype: The target antigen is unknown.

Germline values: CDR1 SNHLY, CDR2 FYNNEI. Trimming at V came to 4 bases and at J to 5 bases, leaving 8 bases not matched to a gene. This CDR3 contains 15 residues. The sample was PBMCs. The chain carries TRBV2 and TRBJ1-2; 9 nucleotides match TRBD1. This receptor was identified in a woman between 18 and 55 years old in good health. The CDR3 coding sequence is TGTGCCAGCAGTGCACCTACAGGGGGCCTGTATGGCTACACCTTC. This gives the protein CASSAPTGGLYGYTF.